One and the same sample provided the 8 T cell receptor beta chains below, sequenced in a study of graft-versus-host responses after intestinal transplantation. Produced via immunoSEQ multiplex PCR; TCRdb's table is partial and in-frame only. The sample records 20,000 or so clones, approximately 86% being singletons. Sequenced here: bone marrow, sampled roughly 19 weeks after transplant. These receptor sequences come from a human patient who received an intestinal transplant, so some T cells may come from the graft donor.

A single count supports this clone. The rearrangement joins TRBV5-6 to TRBJ2-7, with TRBD1 as a possible D gene (6 bases). Trimming removed 0 bases from V and 7 bases from J, with 11 bases in between. The CDR3 has 13 amino acids. CDR1 and CDR2 from the germline V gene are SGHDT and YYEEEE. CDR3 in amino acids: CASSLGTRGEQYF. CDR3 bases: TGTGCCAGCAGCTTGGGTACAAGGGGGGAGCAGTACTTC.

The genes are TRBV9 and TRBJ1-1; tentatively, D is TRBD1 (6 bases). V was pared by 4 bases and J by 14 bases, with 21 bases between. The CDR3 totals 13 residues. CDR1 is SGDLS, CDR2 YYNGEE, per germline. CDR3 in amino acids: CASSQEGGASMFF. DNA of the CDR3: TGTGCCAGCAGCCAGGAAGGGGGAGCGTCGATGTTCTTT.

This rearrangement joins TRBV7-8 to TRBJ2-3; 7 nucleotides align to TRBD2. Germline CDR1 SGHVS, CDR2 FQNEAQ. This CDR3 is 19 amino acids long. Trimming removed 5 bases from V and 0 bases from J; junction bases left unmatched: 17. CDR3 sequence reads: CASSKGTTPERTSTDTQYF. CDR3 in DNA: TGTGCCAGCAGCAAGGGGACTACACCCGAGAGAACTAGCACAGATACGCAGTATTTT.

The chain couples TRBV29-1 to TRBJ2-7, with 10 bases fitting TRBD2. After removal of 4 bases from V and 2 bases from J, the junction contained 5 bases not matched to a gene. CDR1 and CDR2 from the germline V gene are SQVTM and ANQGSEA. There are 14 residues in the CDR3. CDR3 sequence: CSVGSTSGAYEQYF. CDR3 sequence (DNA): TGCAGCGTTGGCTCTACTAGCGGGGCCTACGAGCAGTACTTC.

V gene TRBV27 combines with J gene TRBJ2-1; a weak D match, TRBD2 (5 bases). The CDR3 extends over 14 amino acids. Per germline, CDR1 MNHEY and CDR2 SMNVEV (reference sequence). V lost 3 bases and J lost 7, with 13 bases in between. The CDR3 protein is CASSFSFSGNEQFF. DNA for the CDR3: TGTGCCAGCAGTTTCTCCTTCTCGGGAAATGAGCAGTTCTTC.

V usage is TRBV13 and J usage is TRBJ2-7, with D possibly being TRBD1 (6 bases). The germline CDR1 and CDR2 sequences are PRHDT and FYEKMQ (reference sequence). V lost 5 bases and J lost 7, with 9 bases in between. The CDR3 is 11 residues long. The chain's CDR3 is CASSHGQEQYF. CDR3 nucleotide sequence: TGTGCCAGCAGCCACGGACAGGAGCAGTACTTC.

This clone was detected a few times. The chain uses TRBV9 and TRBJ1-2, with 11 bases that match TRBD1. The germline CDR1 and CDR2 sequences are SGDLS and YYNGEE. This CDR3 spans 15 amino acids. The ends lost 4 bases at V and 8 bases at J; junction bases unmatched: 10. The CDR3 bases are TGTGCCAGCAGCCTGCTCACCGGGACAGGGGGGGGCTACACCTTC. It is translated as CASSLLTGTGGGYTF.

The chain couples TRBV6-6 to TRBJ2-7; D unclear. The CDR3 length is 13 residues. V was clipped by 0 bases and J by 4 bases, with 7 bases between them. CDR1 and CDR2 (germline): MNHNY, SVGAGI (reference sequence). This chain's CDR3 is CASSYSVGYEQYF. The DNA of the CDR3 is TGTGCCAGCAGTTACTCGGTGGGTTACGAGCAGTACTTC.